This T cell receptor beta chain was sequenced for a study of blood T cell repertoires in COVID-19. The V gene lost 4 bases and the J gene lost 2 bases, with 12 bases spanning the gap. Germline-derived CDR1 and CDR2 are SGHAT and FQDESV (reference sequence). The CDR3 sequence is 15 residues long. Clones were read by immunoSEQ multiplex PCR, and TCRdb kept only the in-frame ones, dropping some. This table has 350,000 to 550,000 clones, roughly nine tenths appearing once. The clonotype was recovered from a man aged 25 to 40 who had recovered from COVID-19. This rearrangement joins TRBV11-1 to TRBJ2-1; possible D gene TRBD2, 5 bases. The sample consisted of PBMCs or T cells enriched from blood (not recorded which). The DNA of the CDR3 is TGTGCCAGCAGCTCTAAGCGGAGGACCTACAATGAGCAGTTCTTC. This gives the protein CASSSKRRTYNEQFF.